This TCR beta chain is from a study of radiotherapy plus CTLA-4 blockade in lung cancer. Whole-study results and caveats: Radiotherapy with ipilimumab was followed by blood expansion of tumor-derived clones. Early shifts in blood T cell clones, with interferon-beta, reportedly predicted response best.

This clone is termed medium-sized. The antigen is unknown. Focal radiation plus CTLA-4 blockade with ipilimumab was given to patients with chemo-refractory metastatic non-small-cell lung cancer. Clones were read by immunoSEQ multiplex PCR, and TCRdb kept only the in-frame ones, dropping some. The table shows some 15,000 clones, with 72% occurring only once. There are 15 residues in the CDR3. The germline V gene has CDR1 SGHDN and CDR2 FVKESK. V lost 6 bases and J 4 bases, leaving 15 bases between the germline ends. The chain is built from TRBV14 and TRBJ1-4; D is perhaps TRBD1 (6 bases). The specimen was peripheral blood, collected from a patient treated with radiotherapy plus ipilimumab. The sequence was obtained from a human donor with non-small cell lung cancer whose response to radiotherapy plus ipilimumab could not be evaluated. DNA for the CDR3: TGTGCCAGCAGTCTTGGCAGAGGGGGTAATGAAAAACTGTTTTTT. Its translation is CASSLGRGGNEKLFF.